Listed below are T cell receptor beta chains from one sample, sequenced in a study of T cell responses to AZD1222 COVID-19 vaccine. The data were produced by immunoSEQ multiplex PCR, yet TCRdb's version contains in-frame clones alone and is incomplete. The repertoire consists of 130,000 to 150,000 clones, with 90% occurring once and the leading ten covering 3.4%. The source material was peripheral blood, sampled on day 0 of AZD1222 vaccination. Receptors originate from an adult in good health. CDR3s include the opening cysteine and the closing phenylalanine or tryptophan. The D gene is left open where the match is weak. Clone size is not always given. Where it is, it says once, few, many or a class for expanded clones.

J: TRBJ2-2
V: TRBV3-1/TRBV3-2
D: TRBD2
size: once
CDR3: CASSQTTASGGNTGELFF
DNA: TGTGCCAGCAGCCAGACGACTGCTAGCGGGGGGAACACCGGGGAGCTGTTTTTT

J: TRBJ2-4
V: TRBV7-8
D: TRBD2
size: NA
CDR3: CASSPAGGGAIAKNIQYF
DNA: TGTGCCAGCAGCCCCGCTGGCGGGGGGGCTATAGCCAAAAACATTCAGTACTTC

J: TRBJ2-2
V: TRBV3-1/TRBV3-2
D: NA
size: NA
CDR3: CASSQVGGGGELFF
DNA: TGTGCCAGCAGCCAAGTAGGGGGGGGCGGGGAGCTGTTTTTT

J: TRBJ2-1
V: TRBV30
D: NA
size: NA
CDR3: CAWSPPRDLLYNEQFF
DNA: TGTGCCTGGAGTCCCCCACGGGATCTACTCTACAATGAGCAGTTCTTC

J: TRBJ1-1
V: TRBV5-1
D: TRBD1
size: NA
CDR3: CASSLAGQGTTEAFF
DNA: TGCGCCAGCAGCTTGGCCGGACAGGGTACCACTGAAGCTTTCTTT

J: TRBJ2-7
V: TRBV9
D: NA
size: NA
CDR3: CASSVGTQYEQYF
DNA: TGTGCCAGCAGCGTAGGGACCCAATACGAGCAGTACTTC

J: TRBJ1-3
V: TRBV12-3/TRBV12-4
D: TRBD1
size: NA
CDR3: CASSLKGQHTIYF
DNA: TGTGCCAGCAGTTTAAAGGGACAGCACACCATATATTTT

J: TRBJ1-3
V: TRBV5-5
D: NA
size: NA
CDR3: CASSPRIVTGNTIYF
DNA: TGTGCCAGCAGCCCTAGGATTGTAACTGGAAACACCATATATTTT

J: TRBJ1-1
V: TRBV6-5
D: TRBD1
size: NA
CDR3: CASRTGQGATEAFF
DNA: TGTGCCAGCAGGACCGGACAGGGGGCAACTGAAGCTTTCTTT

J: TRBJ2-1
V: TRBV7-9
D: TRBD2
size: NA
CDR3: CASSLGRNGGRVSEQFF
DNA: TGTGCCAGCAGCTTAGGGAGGAATGGCGGGAGAGTCTCTGAGCAGTTCTTC

J: TRBJ1-2
V: TRBV5-4
D: NA
size: NA
CDR3: CASSLPLGTGRLGYTF
DNA: TGTGCCAGCAGCTTGCCCCTGGGAACAGGGAGGTTAGGCTACACCTTC

J: TRBJ2-5
V: TRBV10-3
D: TRBD1
size: NA
CDR3: CATKGAGGETQYF
DNA: TGTGCCACTAAGGGGGCGGGTGGAGAGACCCAGTACTTC

J: TRBJ1-5
V: TRBV19
D: TRBD1
size: NA
CDR3: CASSILSQGAYPQPQHF
DNA: TGTGCCAGTAGTATCCTTTCACAGGGGGCATACCCTCAGCCCCAGCATTTT

J: TRBJ2-3
V: TRBV3-1/TRBV3-2
D: TRBD2
size: NA
CDR3: CASSRRLAGFTDTQYF
DNA: TGTGCCAGCAGCCGTCGACTAGCGGGATTCACAGATACGCAGTATTTT

J: TRBJ2-7
V: TRBV15
D: NA
size: NA
CDR3: CATSSYRGAGYEQYF
DNA: TGTGCCACCAGCAGCTATCGGGGGGCTGGGTACGAGCAGTACTTC

J: TRBJ2-1
V: TRBV14
D: NA
size: NA
CDR3: CASSLDLGAHNEQFF
DNA: TGTGCCAGCAGCCTCGACTTGGGGGCCCACAATGAGCAGTTCTTC

J: TRBJ1-1
V: TRBV6-2/TRBV6-3
D: NA
size: NA
CDR3: CASSYPIDMNTEAFF
DNA: TGTGCCAGCAGTTACCCGATTGACATGAACACTGAAGCTTTCTTT

J: TRBJ1-1
V: TRBV7-8
D: NA
size: NA
CDR3: CASSPQGTEAFF
DNA: TGTGCCAGCAGCCCCCAGGGAACTGAAGCTTTCTTT